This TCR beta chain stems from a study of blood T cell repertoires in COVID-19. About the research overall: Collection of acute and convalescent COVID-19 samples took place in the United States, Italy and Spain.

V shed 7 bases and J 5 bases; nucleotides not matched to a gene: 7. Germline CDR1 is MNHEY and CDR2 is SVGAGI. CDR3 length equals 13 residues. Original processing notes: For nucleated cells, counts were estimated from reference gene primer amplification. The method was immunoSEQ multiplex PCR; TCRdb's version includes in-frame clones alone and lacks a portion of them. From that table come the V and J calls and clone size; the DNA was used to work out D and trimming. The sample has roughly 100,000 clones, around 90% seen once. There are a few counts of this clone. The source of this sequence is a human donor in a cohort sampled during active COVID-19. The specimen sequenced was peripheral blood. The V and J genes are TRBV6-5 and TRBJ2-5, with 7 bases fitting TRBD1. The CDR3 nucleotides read TGTGCCAGCAATCGACAGGGAGCGGAGACCCAGTACTTC. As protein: CASNRQGAETQYF.